The entry that follows covers one TCR beta chain sequence. The antigen this receptor binds is unknown. Base qualities are not recorded, but no much larger clone differs from it by a single base. Libraries were made using RT-PCR. Sequencing was carried out with an Illumina HiSeq 2500. The public sequencing data were trimmed at Q25 with fastp and processed into clonotypes with MiXCR by TCRdb, which kept only in-frame beta chains. Under each unique CDR3 protein, matching rows form one entry showing the most common genes and DNA. This sample gives 650,000 to 850,000 distinct CDR3 sequences in total; roughly 13% of them show up just once. Of the sample, around 7% is held by the ten largest clones. Based on the germline V gene (reference sequence), the CDR1 and CDR2 sequences are SGHAT and FQDESV. The CDR3 starts with the cysteine, ends with the phenylalanine, and has 14 residues. Of the read, only the CDR3 DNA is kept; its 42 bases are in frame from base 1. A distance of 13 bases separates the germline ends of V and J, which lose 5 bases and 6 bases respectively.

The data were taken from a study of response to subunit inactivated influenza vaccine (dated by TCRdb to the late 2010s). For context, the study as a whole: Deep quantitative T cell receptor repertoire profiling was used in the study to track responses to a trivalent subunit inactivated influenza vaccine. Points the paper makes about the study in general: The authors suggested that each seasonal influenza vaccination may recruit only a limited number of new T cells.

The TCR sequence derives from a man aged 50-59 years who received an inactivated influenza vaccine. Donor details come from another sample of the same person, matched by shared clones. The chain joins TRBV11-1 to TRBJ2-2, with no confidently assigned D gene. This specimen was PBMCs from blood, taken roughly 2 weeks before vaccination. The nucleotides are TGTGCCAGCAGCGTAGAACGAAGGGCCGGGGAGCTGTTTTTT. Its translation is CASSVERRAGELFF. Supplemented by the reference TRBV11-1 and TRBJ2-2 proteins around the CDR3, the complete variable domain is EAEVAQSPRYKITEKSQAVAFWCDPISGHATLYWYRQILGQGPELLVQFQDESVVDDSQLPKDRFSAERLKGVDSTLKIQPAELGDSAMYLCASSVERRAGELFFGEGSRLTVL.